Shown below are 5 T cell receptor beta chains from a single sample sequenced in a study of CD8 T cells in Susac syndrome. Random hexamers served to reverse transcribe roughly 0.45 to 1 ug RNA. Using its own MiXCR run on the immunoSEQ multiplex PCR reads, TCRdb lists one record per CDR3 protein. The repertoire holds roughly 190,000 distinct CDR3 sequences, with 91% as singletons. Sequenced material: CD4+ T cells from PBMCs. These receptor sequences come from a human donor with Susac syndrome.

The chain couples TRBV10-3 to TRBJ2-1, with TRBD2 identical over 14 bases. The CDR3 covers 14 residues. With V trimmed by 11 bases and J by 8 bases, 8 bases remained unmatched. Germline V gene sequence: CDR1 ENHRY, CDR2 SYGVKD. The CDR3 region has the DNA TGTGCCGTGCGACTAGCGGGAGGGCCTGATGAGCAGTTCTTC. Translation gives CAVRLAGGPDEQFF.

This sequence joins TRBV5-1 and TRBJ2-1; D gene unclear. With 0 bases removed from V and 5 bases from J, the gap between germline ends came to 12 bases. CDR1 SGHRS and CDR2 YFSETQ come from the germline V gene. The CDR3 spans 15 residues. CDR3 amino acids: CASSLEPVGDNEQFF. The CDR3 bases are TGCGCCAGCAGCTTGGAGCCAGTAGGAGACAATGAGCAGTTCTTC.

The J gene is TRBJ2-7, the V gene TRBV28; 8 bases are a match to TRBD1. Looked up from germline, CDR1 is MDHEN and CDR2 is SYDVKM. Unmatched junction bases numbered 11, after V lost 7 bases and J lost 3 bases. This CDR3 has 15 amino acids. CDR3 sequence (DNA): TGTGCCAGCACTCAAATGGACAGGGTAATCTACGAGCAGTACTTC. Residues: CASTQMDRVIYEQYF.

This clonotype was seen a few times. The chain combines TRBV5-6 with TRBJ1-1, with 7 bases that match TRBD1. Germline loops: CDR1 SGHDT, CDR2 YYEEEE. This CDR3 has 14 residues. Unmatched junction bases numbered 1, after V lost 2 bases and J lost 0 bases. The CDR3 loop reads CASSFGTVNTEAFF. The CDR3 region has the DNA TGTGCCAGCAGCTTCGGGACAGTGAACACTGAAGCTTTCTTT. Based on the CDR3 plus reference TRBV5-6 and TRBJ1-1, the full variable domain is DAGVTQSPTHLIKTRGQQVTLRCSPKSGHDTVSWYQQALGQGPQFIFQYYEEEERQRGNFPDRFSGHQFPNYSSELNVNALLLGDSALYLCASSFGTVNTEAFFGQGTRLTVV.

This sequence joins TRBV6-1 and TRBJ1-5, with D tentatively TRBD1 (5 bases). V was trimmed by 1 base and J by 0 bases, leaving 10 bases between them. The CDR3 is 16 amino acids. Germline lookup yields CDR1 MNHNS and CDR2 SASEGT. CDR3 coding DNA: TGTGCCAGCAGTGAAGTATTGGGGCTTAGCAATCAGCCCCAGCATTTT. This translates into CASSEVLGLSNQPQHF.